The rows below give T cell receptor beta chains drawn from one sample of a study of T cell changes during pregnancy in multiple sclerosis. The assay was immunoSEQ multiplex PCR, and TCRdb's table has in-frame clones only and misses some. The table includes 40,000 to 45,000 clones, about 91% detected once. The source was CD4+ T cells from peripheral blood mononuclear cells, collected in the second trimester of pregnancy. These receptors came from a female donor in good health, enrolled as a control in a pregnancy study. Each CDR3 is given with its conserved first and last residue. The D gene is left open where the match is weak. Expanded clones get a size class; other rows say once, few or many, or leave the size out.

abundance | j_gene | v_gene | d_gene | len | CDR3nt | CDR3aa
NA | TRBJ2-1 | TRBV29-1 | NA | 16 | TGCAGCGTTGATTCTCGGCCGGACAGAGCCTACAATGAGCAGTTCTTC | CSVDSRPDRAYNEQFF
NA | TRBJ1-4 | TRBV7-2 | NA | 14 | TGTGCCAGCAGCTTGGGCAGGGTTAATGAAAAACTGTTTTTT | CASSLGRVNEKLFF
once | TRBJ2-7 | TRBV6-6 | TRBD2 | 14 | TGTGCCAGCAGACGCGGGGAGGGATCCTACGAGCAGTACTTC | CASRRGEGSYEQYF
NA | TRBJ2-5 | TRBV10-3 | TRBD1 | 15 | TGTGCCATCAGTGCCGAGACAGGGCTTCAAGAGACCCAGTACTTC | CAISAETGLQETQYF
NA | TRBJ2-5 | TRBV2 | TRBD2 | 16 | TGTGCCAGCAGGGTGTTAGCGGGGGGCAACCAAGAGACCCAGTACTTC | CASRVLAGGNQETQYF
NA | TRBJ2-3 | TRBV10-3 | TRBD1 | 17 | TGTGCCATCAGTGAGTCGAAGGGACAGGGGTCTACAGATACGCAGTATTTT | CAISESKGQGSTDTQYF
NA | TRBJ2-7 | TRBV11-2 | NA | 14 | TGTGCCAGCAGCTTAAACGTCAAGAGCTACGAGCAGTACTTC | CASSLNVKSYEQYF
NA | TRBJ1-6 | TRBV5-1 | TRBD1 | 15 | TGCGCCAGCAGTTCCGGACAGGGTGGAAGCTCACCCCTCCACTTT | CASSSGQGGSSPLHF
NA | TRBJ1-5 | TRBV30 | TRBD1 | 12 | TGTGCCTGGGACAGGGGCGGCCAGCCCCAGCATTTT | CAWDRGGQPQHF
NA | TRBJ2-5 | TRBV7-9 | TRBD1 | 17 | TGTGCCAGCAGCTTAGCCGATGGGACAGGGGGCTGGGAGACCCAGTACTTC | CASSLADGTGGWETQYF
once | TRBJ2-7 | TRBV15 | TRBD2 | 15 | TGTGCCACCAGCAGAGGGGGACTAGGGACCTACGAGCAGTACTTC | CATSRGGLGTYEQYF
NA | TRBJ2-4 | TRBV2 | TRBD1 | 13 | TGTGCCAGCAGTTCCGGGACAGGGGTTATTCAGTACTTC | CASSSGTGVIQYF
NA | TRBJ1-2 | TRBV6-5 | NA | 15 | TGTGCCAGCAGTTACCCTGGGACTGACCGGGGAGGCTACACCTTC | CASSYPGTDRGGYTF
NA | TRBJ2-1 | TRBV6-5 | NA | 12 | TGTGCCAGCAGGGGACTGGGCAATGAGCAGTTCTTC | CASRGLGNEQFF
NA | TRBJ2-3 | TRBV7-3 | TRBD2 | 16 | TGTGCCAGCAGCCCGGCTAGCGGAGGAGGCACAGATACGCAGTATTTT | CASSPASGGGTDTQYF
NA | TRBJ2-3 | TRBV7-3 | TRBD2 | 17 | TGTGCCAGCAGCTTAGTGTCTGGCGGGGGCGGGAGGGATACGCAGTATTTT | CASSLVSGGGGRDTQYF
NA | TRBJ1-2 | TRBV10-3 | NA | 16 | TGTGCCATCAGTGAGTCAAGACAACCTCTTAACTATGGCTACACCTTC | CAISESRQPLNYGYTF
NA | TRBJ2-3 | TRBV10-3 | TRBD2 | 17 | TGTGCCATCAACACGTTGGGACTAGCGGGCCGCACAGATACGCAGTATTTT | CAINTLGLAGRTDTQYF
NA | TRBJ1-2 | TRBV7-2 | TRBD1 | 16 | TGTGCCAGCAGCCGATCGACAGGGGACAATCACTATGGCTACACCTTC | CASSRSTGDNHYGYTF
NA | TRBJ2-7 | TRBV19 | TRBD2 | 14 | TGTGCCAGTAGTCCGAGCGGGAGCTACTACGAGCAGTACTTC | CASSPSGSYYEQYF
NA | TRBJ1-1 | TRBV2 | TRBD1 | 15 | TGTGCCAGCAGTGAGCAGGGGACAGGGGGCTTTGAAGCTTTCTTT | CASSEQGTGGFEAFF
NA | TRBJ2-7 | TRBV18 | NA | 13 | TGTGCCAGCTCACTTCTTAGACAAGACGAGCAGTACTTC | CASSLLRQDEQYF
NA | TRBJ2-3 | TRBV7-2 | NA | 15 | TGTGCCAGCAGCGGCAGGGAACGGGGAGGAGATACGCAGTATTTT | CASSGRERGGDTQYF
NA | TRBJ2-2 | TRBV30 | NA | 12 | TGTGCCTGGAGTGTAAGGGGCCGGGAGCTGTTTTTT | CAWSVRGRELFF
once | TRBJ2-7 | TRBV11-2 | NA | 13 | TGTGCCAGCAGCTTAGGTGGCGGCTACGAGCAGTACTTC | CASSLGGGYEQYF
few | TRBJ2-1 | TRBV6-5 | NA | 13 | TGTGCCAGCAGTCGGGACTTAAGAAATGAGCAGTTCTTC | CASSRDLRNEQFF
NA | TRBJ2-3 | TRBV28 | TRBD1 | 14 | TGTGCCAGCAGCACAGACAGGGGGAGAGATACGCAGTATTTT | CASSTDRGRDTQYF
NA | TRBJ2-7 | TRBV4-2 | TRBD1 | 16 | TGTGCCAGCAGCCAAGACCCGGACAGGGTGTATCGCGAGCAGTACTTC | CASSQDPDRVYREQYF
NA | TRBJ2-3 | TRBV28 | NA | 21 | TGTGCCAGCAGTTTCAAACCTTATGCAGCAATGAGACAGCCTGACACAGATACGCAGTATTTT | CASSFKPYAAMRQPDTDTQYF
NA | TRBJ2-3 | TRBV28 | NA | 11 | TGTGCCAGCAGTTTCGGGTTTACGCAGTATTTT | CASSFGFTQYF
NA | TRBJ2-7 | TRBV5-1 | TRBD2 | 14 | TGCGCCAGCAGCCCGACTAGCGGTGCCTACGAGCAGTACTTC | CASSPTSGAYEQYF
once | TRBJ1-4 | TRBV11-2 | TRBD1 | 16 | TGTGCCAGCAGCTTAGGACCAGGGGGGTACCCTGAAGAACTGTTTTTT | CASSLGPGGYPEELFF
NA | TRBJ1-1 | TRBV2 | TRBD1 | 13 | TGTGCCAGCAGGACGGACAGGGCCGCTGAAGCTTTCTTT | CASRTDRAAEAFF
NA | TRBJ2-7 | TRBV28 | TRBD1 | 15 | TGTGCCAGCACTTCCCGGACAGGCTTGTCCTACGAGCAGTACTTC | CASTSRTGLSYEQYF
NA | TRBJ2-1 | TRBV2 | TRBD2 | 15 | TGTGCCAGCAGAGCTTCTAGCGGGAGCTACAATGAGCAGTTCTTC | CASRASSGSYNEQFF
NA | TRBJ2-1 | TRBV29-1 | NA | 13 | TGCAGCGCCTGGACAACGCTTAGGAATGAGCAGTTCTTC | CSAWTTLRNEQFF
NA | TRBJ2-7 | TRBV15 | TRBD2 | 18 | TGTGCCACCACACGAGGCGCGAAAACTAGCGGGGGCCCCTACGAGCAGTACTTC | CATTRGAKTSGGPYEQYF
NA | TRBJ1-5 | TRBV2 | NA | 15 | TGTGCCAGCAGGTGGGGGGGGATAAGCAATCAGCCCCAGCATTTT | CASRWGGISNQPQHF
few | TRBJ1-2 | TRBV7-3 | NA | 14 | TGTGCCAGCAGCTTAACGGCGGGGGCTCATGGCTACACCTTC | CASSLTAGAHGYTF
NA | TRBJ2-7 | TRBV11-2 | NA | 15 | TGTGCCAGCAGCTTAGTAGGTGGGAGGACGGGGGAGCAGTACTTC | CASSLVGGRTGEQYF
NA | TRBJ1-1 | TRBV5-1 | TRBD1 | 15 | TGCGCCAGCAGCTTGGGTCCAGGGGGCAGGGCTGAAGCTTTCTTT | CASSLGPGGRAEAFF
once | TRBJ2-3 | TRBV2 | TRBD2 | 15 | TGTGCCAGCGTGGTTAGCGGGGGCGGGGCAGATACGCAGTATTTT | CASVVSGGGADTQYF
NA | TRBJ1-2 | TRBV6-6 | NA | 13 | TGTGCCAGCAGTCCTTACACCGCCTATGGCTACACCTTC | CASSPYTAYGYTF
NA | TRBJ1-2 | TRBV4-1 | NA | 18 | TGCGCCAGCAGCCTATCTCCGGGCGCCGGGGGAAGTAACTATGGCTACACCTTC | CASSLSPGAGGSNYGYTF
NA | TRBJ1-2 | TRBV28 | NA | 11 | TGTGCCAGCAACTTTAACTATGGCTACACCTTC | CASNFNYGYTF
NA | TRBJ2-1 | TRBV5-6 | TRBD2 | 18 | TGTGCCAGCAGCTCCGCTAGCGGGGGACCCCTCTCCTACAATGAGCAGTTCTTC | CASSSASGGPLSYNEQFF
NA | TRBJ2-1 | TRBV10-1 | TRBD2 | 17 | TGCGCCAGCAGTGATCCGACGGAGCGGGAGGGCCACAATGAGCAGTTCTTC | CASSDPTEREGHNEQFF
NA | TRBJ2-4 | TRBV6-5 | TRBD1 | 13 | TGTGCCAGCAGCAAGACAGGGACCGACATTCAGTACTTC | CASSKTGTDIQYF
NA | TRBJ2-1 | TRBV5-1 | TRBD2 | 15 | TGCGCCAGCAGCTTGGCAGCGGGAGGGTTCAATGAGCAGTTCTTC | CASSLAAGGFNEQFF
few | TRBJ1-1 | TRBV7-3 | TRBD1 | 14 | TGTGCCAGCAGCCGGAAGGGACAGGGGGCTGAAGCTTTCTTT | CASSRKGQGAEAFF
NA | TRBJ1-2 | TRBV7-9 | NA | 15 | TGTGCCAGCAGCTTATTTGAGGGATCGGGCTATGGCTACACCTTC | CASSLFEGSGYGYTF
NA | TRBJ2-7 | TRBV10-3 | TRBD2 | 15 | TGTGCCATCAGTGATCTTAGCGGGAGGACCTACGAGCAGTACTTC | CAISDLSGRTYEQYF
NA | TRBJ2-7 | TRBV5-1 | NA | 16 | TGCGCCGTCCGGGTGGGGAGGCCCCTTTTAAACTACGAGCAGTACTTC | CAVRVGRPLLNYEQYF
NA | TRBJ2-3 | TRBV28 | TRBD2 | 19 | TGTGCCAGCAGTTTACGTGACCGATCTAGCGGACGGAGCACAGATACGCAGTATTTT | CASSLRDRSSGRSTDTQYF